One sample yielded the 18 T cell receptor beta chains listed below, sequenced in a study of blood T cells in healthy people across ages. The authors ran a second PCR of roughly 6 to 12 cycles using a sample-barcoded 5' primer and a J-beta primer mix. TCRdb fed the 5' RACE reads into MiXCR, producing one record per CDR3 protein. The profile shows about 1.5 million distinct CDR3 sequences, about 42% of them singletons. Input material: blood. The receptors were gathered from a woman between 18 and 30 years old in good health.

V is TRBV29-1 and J is TRBJ2-7; 8 positions match TRBD2. With V trimmed by 7 bases and J by 3 bases, 5 bases remained unmatched. Germline assignment: CDR1 SQVTM and CDR2 ANQGSEA. This CDR3 contains 12 residues. CDR3 in DNA: TGCAGCGCTCGACTAGCGAACTACGAGCAGTACTTC. As protein: CSARLANYEQYF.

The chain has TRBV7-9 and TRBJ2-1; a weak D match, TRBD2 (6 bases). Germline values: CDR1 SEHNR, CDR2 FQNEAQ (reference sequence). This CDR3 contains 17 residues. The V end lost 2 bases, the J end lost 9 bases, and 23 bases lay between the germline ends. The CDR3 sequence: CASSLSNSGQRQGEQFF. In DNA, the CDR3 is TGTGCCAGCAGCTTAAGTAATAGCGGCCAACGGCAGGGTGAGCAGTTCTTC.

The CDR3 sequence is CAWSVSSNQPQHF. In DNA, the CDR3 is TGTGCCTGGAGTGTATCCAGCAATCAGCCCCAGCATTTT. The chain carries TRBV30 and TRBJ1-5; D is ambiguous. V shed 0 bases and J shed 1 base, with 4 bases lying between them. In germline, CDR1 is GTSNPN, CDR2 SVGIG (reference sequence). This CDR3 is built from 13 residues.

This sequence joins TRBV4-1 and TRBJ1-2; D is uncertain. This CDR3 comprises 13 residues. V lost 7 bases, J lost 8 bases, and 17 bases lay in between. Per germline, CDR1 MGHRA and CDR2 YSYEKL. The CDR3 here is CASTPRNGEGYTF. The DNA for the CDR3 is TGCGCCAGCACCCCTCGGAATGGGGAAGGCTACACCTTC.

CDR3 DNA: TGTGCCAGCAGTGAATTAAGGGGGACGCAATCCTACAATGAGCAGTACTTC. This gives the protein CASSELRGTQSYNEQYF. The J gene is TRBJ2-4, the V gene TRBV25-1; tentative D call: TRBD1 (6 bases). V lost 1 base to trimming and J lost 13 bases, with 26 bases between them. The CDR3 length is 17 residues. The germline V gene encodes CDR1 MGHDK and CDR2 SYGVNS.

This clonotype has more than one count but fewer than ten. The V and J genes are TRBV9 and TRBJ1-3; D gene uncertain. Germline V lookup: CDR1 SGDLS, CDR2 YYNGEE. The length of the CDR3 is 14 residues. The V and J ends lost 4 bases and 4 bases respectively, with 12 bases between them. The CDR3 protein is CASSPTSAGNTIYF. In DNA form, the CDR3 reads TGTGCCAGCAGCCCCACCTCGGCCGGAAACACCATATATTTT.

This clonotype was detected a few times. J is TRBJ2-1 and V is TRBV12-5; D may be TRBD2 (6 bases). Deletions cut 6 bases from V and 6 bases from J, with 12 bases between. Germline V gives CDR1 LGHNT, CDR2 FRNRAP. This CDR3 has 13 residues. CDR3 residues: CASGREDGNEQFF. In DNA form, the CDR3 reads TGTGCTAGTGGCAGGGAGGATGGCAATGAGCAGTTCTTC.

This clonotype was picked up many times. This rearrangement joins TRBV7-8 to TRBJ2-1; no reliable D call. With 1 base removed from V and 2 bases from J, the gap between germline ends came to 3 bases. Germline V gene sequence: CDR1 SGHVS, CDR2 FQNEAQ. This CDR3 spans 13 amino acids. For the CDR3, the DNA is TGTGCCAGCAGCTTAGAACCCTACAATGAGCAGTTCTTC. Its translation: CASSLEPYNEQFF.

V and J are TRBV29-1 and TRBJ1-4; TRBD1 matches 9 bases. The CDR3 length is 16 residues. Germline lookup yields CDR1 SQVTM and CDR2 ANQGSEA. The V segment lost 0 bases and the J segment 8 bases; nucleotides outside the gene matches: 10. The CDR3 DNA reads as TGCAGCGTTGAAGATTCCGGGACAGGGTGGGACGAAAAACTGTTTTTT. Its translation is CSVEDSGTGWDEKLFF.

The rearrangement links TRBV21-1 to TRBJ1-1; the tabulated D call, TRBD1, remains unverified against the DNA. TRBV21-1 is a documented pseudogene. The CDR3 is 13 residues long. CDR3 protein: CASSKEGECEAFF. CDR3 sequence (DNA): TGTGCCAGCAGCAAAGAGGGGGAGTGTGAAGCTTTCTTT.

This clonotype was seen a few times. This chain uses TRBV6-2 or TRBV6-3 with TRBJ1-5; TRBD1 matches at 10 bases. CDR1 MNHEY and CDR2 SVGEGT come from the germline V gene. Trimming took 6 bases from V and 4 from J; bases not matched to a gene: 6. CDR3 length: 15 residues. In DNA, the CDR3 is TGTGCCAGCAGGCCGGGACAGGGGTGGAATCAGCCCCAGCATTTT. Translation gives CASRPGQGWNQPQHF.

This clonotype has a handful of counts. The chain has TRBV27 and TRBJ2-2; no reliable D call. The V and J ends lost 5 bases and 1 base respectively, with 5 bases between them. Per germline, CDR1 MNHEY and CDR2 SMNVEV (reference sequence). CDR3 size: 13 residues. The CDR3 spells CASSTQNTGELFF. In DNA, the CDR3 is TGTGCCAGCAGTACGCAGAACACCGGGGAGCTGTTTTTT.

CDR3 nucleotide sequence: TGTGCCAGCAGTTTAGTCCGGGAGGCTGAAGCTTTCTTT. Translation gives CASSLVREAEAFF. J is TRBJ1-1 and V is TRBV12-3 or TRBV12-4; no definite D call. The CDR3 contains 13 residues. Trimming removed 1 base at V and 6 bases at J, with 9 bases between.

The chain carries TRBV6-8 and TRBJ1-2; 9 bases map to TRBD1. CDR3 length equals 16 residues. Germline V gene data show CDR1 as MNHGY and CDR2 as SAAAGT. Losses at the gene ends were 2 bases for V and 7 bases for J; bases not matched to a gene: 11. The CDR3 spells CASSYLPRQGVCGYTF. The CDR3 bases are TGTGCCAGCAGTTACCTGCCGAGACAGGGGGTTTGTGGCTACACCTTC.

The chain has TRBV5-5 and TRBJ1-4; no definite D call. The CDR3 consists of 12 residues. V was pared by 4 bases and J by 11 bases, with 12 bases between. Germline assignment: CDR1 SGHKS and CDR2 YYEKEE (reference sequence). In DNA, the CDR3 is TGTGCCAGCAGCCTGGACCTAGACAAACTGTTTTTT. It translates to CASSLDLDKLFF.

This clonotype was seen just once. The chain links TRBV13 to TRBJ2-3; D is unresolved. V dropped 5 bases and J dropped 4 bases, with 13 bases sitting between them. Looked up from germline, CDR1 is PRHDT and CDR2 is FYEKMQ (reference sequence). This CDR3 is 14 amino acids long. The CDR3 reads CASSTMAAPDTQYF. CDR3 bases: TGTGCCAGCAGCACGATGGCGGCGCCAGATACGCAGTATTTT.

There are a few counts of this clonotype. One end of the junction fails to match germline, which may point to a read error. The chain couples TRBV24-1 to TRBJ2-7, with D perhaps matching TRBD2 (6 bases). Germline CDR1 reads KGHDR; CDR2 reads SFDVKD. The CDR3 has 12 residues. The CDR3 reads CATSDFVTGLFF. The CDR3 nucleotides are TGTGCCACCAGTGATTTTGTGACGGGACTGTTCTTC.

V and J are TRBV7-2 and TRBJ2-7; a weak D match, TRBD1 (6 bases). V was cut by 5 bases and J by 1 base, with 12 bases left in between. There are 14 residues in the CDR3. In germline, CDR1 is SGHTA, CDR2 FQGNSA. For the CDR3, the DNA is TGTGCCAGCAGCCCGGACAGCCGTTCCTACGAGCAGTACTTC. It is translated as CASSPDSRSYEQYF. The entire variable domain, with the rest obtained from reference TRBV7-2 and TRBJ2-7, is as follows: GAGVSQSPSNKVTEKGKDVELRCDPISGHTALYWYRQSLGQGLEFLIYFQGNSAPDKSGLPSDRFSAERTGGSVSTLTIQRTQQEDSAVYLCASSPDSRSYEQYFGPGTRLTVT.